This T cell receptor (beta chain) was identified in a study of response to subunit inactivated influenza vaccine. TCRdb passed the RT-PCR reads through MiXCR, listing each CDR3 protein once. Seen here are roughly 500,000 distinct CDR3 sequences, about 15% observed once, and the top ten hold roughly 3%. The ends lost 7 bases at V and 4 bases at J; junction bases unmatched: 6. This CDR3 is built from 15 residues. Germline lookup yields CDR1 SGHTA and CDR2 FQGNSA. The receptor comes from a man aged 50 to 75 who received an inactivated influenza vaccine. This material consisted of CD4+ T cells sorted from PBMCs, taken approximately 25 months after vaccination. The rearrangement links TRBV7-2 to TRBJ2-2; 10 nucleotides line up with TRBD2. CDR3 sequence reads: CASTLAGAITGELFF. The CDR3 DNA is TGTGCCAGCACCCTAGCGGGGGCTATCACCGGGGAGCTGTTTTTT.